This T cell receptor (beta chain) stems from a study of shared clonotypes between healthy human individuals. Profiled with immunoSEQ multiplex PCR; TCRdb holds only in-frame clones, not every one. The sample shows 2 million to 2.5 million clones, 85% to 95% of them seen only once. The CDR3 covers 15 residues. Germline V gene lookup returns CDR1 MDHEN and CDR2 SYDVKM. The trim removed 5 bases at V and 7 bases at J, leaving 7 bases unmatched. The sequence came from a man aged 18 to 35 in good health. Some clones in this sample may be carry-over from other donors' samples. Sequences were obtained from naive CD4+ T cells from PBMCs. Noted subset: CD45RA+ positively selected. The chain is built from TRBV28 and TRBJ2-1; 11 bases line up with TRBD1. DNA for the CDR3: TGTGCCAGCAGTCTAACTGGACAGGGGGCGAATGAGCAGTTCTTC. It is translated as CASSLTGQGANEQFF.